This T cell receptor (beta chain) is drawn from a study of T cell responses to AZD1222 COVID-19 vaccine (dated by TCRdb to the early 2020s). With respect to the entire study: AZD1222 recipients with second doses at about 4 weeks or about 12 weeks were pooled, because spike-specific TCR depth and breadth did not differ between schedules. A total of 233 trial participants underwent TCR sequencing, of whom some 200 had received two doses of AZD1222 and approximately 26 had received two doses of the MenACWY control vaccine. Trial participants were enrolled into age subgroups of 18-55, 56-69 and 70-plus years, which contained roughly 140, 27 and 60 TCR-sequenced participants, respectively.

Study-wide findings and limitations: Conclusions about previously exposed vaccinees were limited because only six or seven AZD1222 recipients were SARS-CoV-2 seropositive at baseline. The 56-69-year group was small, and its depth increase did not reach significance, likely because of low power. Nearly half of unique spike-specific TCRs reportedly recognized epitopes outside regions mutated in the B.1.351 and B.1.1.7 variants. Participants were mostly white British, with more females than males. The authors suggested clonal diversity may have been underestimated. Spike-specific TCR breadth and depth rose significantly after two AZD1222 doses compared with day 0 and with MenACWY recipients. Because no day 14 peak-response samples were available, the repertoires could be characterized only after the peak T cell response. The whole spike protein was spanned by vaccine-associated CD4 TCRs, and dominant responses were seen in regions 160-218 and 743-854.

The CDR3 regions of human TCRbeta chains were analyzed by immunosequencing. Under the source paper's analysis protocol: TCRs in the repertoires were compared against a reference library of SARS-CoV-2-specific TCRs that had been generated with the MIRA antigen-specificity platform. Breadth meant the fraction of unique TCRs that were SARS-CoV-2-associated, whereas depth meant the fraction of total T cells that were SARS-CoV-2-associated. Using the MIRA data, each spike-specific TCR was assigned both to the spike region to which the TCR was reactive and to a CD4 or CD8 class. Log10-transformed breadth and depth values were compared by one-way ANOVA with Sidak's multiple comparisons tests. The clones in this table, taken by TCRdb from immuneACCESS, are in-frame only. Not every clone is retained; where verified, under half of the shortfall comes from an unresolved V gene, and the cause of the rest is unknown. The V and J calls and clone size are taken from that table; D and trimming were inferred from the DNA. The sample table holds around 120,000 clones, of which 80% to 95% were seen once. The ten top clones hold 11% to 15% of the sample.

CDR1 and CDR2 (MNHEY, SMNVEV) derive from the germline V gene (reference sequence). The germline ends are 20 bases apart after V is trimmed by 2 bases and J by 3 bases. There are 17 amino acids in the CDR3, from cysteine to phenylalanine inclusive. Kept here is only the CDR3 DNA, which spans 51 bases and is read in frame from base 1. Concerning this clone: The specificity of this receptor is unknown. Base qualities are not provided; no much larger clone lies one nucleotide away.

Reading the label with the study, this specimen's time point is: baseline before first vaccination. Vaccinee samples came from UK trials COV001 and COV002, including a single-blind randomized controlled phase 2/3 trial of AZD1222 (ChAdOx1 nCoV-19) in healthy adults. For TCRbeta chain sequencing, PBMC samples were collected from trial participants at day 0 and at day 28 after the second dose. The clonotype was recovered from an adult in good health. Recombination connected TRBV27 to TRBJ2-7; the D gene is unclear. The sample in question was peripheral blood, obtained on day 0 of AZD1222 vaccination. The nucleotide sequence is TGTGCCAGCAGTTTACGACCCCGACGTGATTACGACTACGAGCAGTACTTC. Its amino acids are CASSLRPRRDYDYEQYF.